A single sample is the source of the 27 T cell receptor beta chains below, sequenced in a study of cytomegalovirus exposure and HLA in healthy donors. 13 Jbeta primers and 60 Vbeta primers were used for the PCR. TCRdb's table, derived via immunoSEQ multiplex PCR, lists solely in-frame clones and lacks some. Found here are roughly 200,000 clones, roughly 75% of them singletons; the top ten hold approximately 5.1%. Sequencing was performed on PBMCs. The receptors were sampled from a man aged 40-49 years in good health and CMV-seronegative.

This sequence joins TRBV2 and TRBJ2-1; TRBD2 agrees at 7 bases. The V and J ends lost 3 bases and 9 bases, in that order; junction bases with no gene match: 5. Germline V gene sequence: CDR1 SNHLY, CDR2 FYNNEI. CDR3 length: 13 amino acids. CDR3 DNA: TGTGCCAGCAGTGAGGATAGCGGGTCTGAGCAGTTCTTC. Protein product: CASSEDSGSEQFF.

This clone has more than one count but fewer than ten. The chain combines TRBV6-4 with TRBJ2-6, with 7 bases lining up with TRBD1. The CDR3 consists of 16 residues. The V segment lost 6 bases and the J segment 0 bases; nucleotides outside the gene matches: 5. Germline-derived CDR1 and CDR2 are MRHNA and SNTAGT. CDR3 sequence: CASSQDRSSGANVLTF. The CDR3 region has the DNA TGTGCCAGCAGCCAGGACAGGAGCTCTGGGGCCAACGTCCTGACTTTC.

This clone came up a few times. This sequence joins TRBV9 and TRBJ2-2, with D unclear. From germline, CDR1 is SGDLS and CDR2 YYNGEE. CDR3 length: 14 amino acids. V was trimmed by 0 bases and J by 6 bases, leaving 9 bases between them. The CDR3 coding sequence is TGTGCCAGCAGCGTAGCGGTTTCCCCCGGGGAGCTGTTTTTT. Residues: CASSVAVSPGELFF.

This chain joins TRBV11-2 and TRBJ2-7; maybe TRBD2 (6 bases). V lost 5 bases to trimming and J lost 3 bases, with 8 bases between them. CDR3 length: 12 amino acids. Germline assignment: CDR1 SGHAT and CDR2 FQNNGV. The CDR3 DNA sequence: TGTGCCAGCAGCGGGGGGATCTACGAGCAGTACTTC. Amino acid sequence: CASSGGIYEQYF. Drawing the rest from reference TRBV11-2 and TRBJ2-7, the complete variable domain is EAGVAQSPRYKIIEKRQSVAFWCNPISGHATLYWYQQILGQGPKLLIQFQNNGVVDDSQLPKDRFSAERLKGVDSTLKIQPAKLEDSAVYLCASSGGIYEQYFGPGTRLTVT.

This clone occurred once. The CDR3 region has the DNA TGTGCCAGCAGCCCTAGTTGGACACCGTCTTACAATGAGCAGTTCTTC. Its translation: CASSPSWTPSYNEQFF. This chain links TRBV7-9 with TRBJ2-1; D possibly corresponds to TRBD1 (5 bases). The CDR3 totals 16 residues. The germline CDR1 and CDR2 sequences are SEHNR and FQNEAQ (reference sequence). The ends were cut back, 5 bases at V and 4 bases at J, with 18 bases in the middle.

The chain joins TRBV27 to TRBJ2-3; 13 bases map to TRBD2. J gave up 0 bases and V 5 bases, and 5 bases lay outside the gene matches. Germline V gene lookup returns CDR1 MNHEY and CDR2 SMNVEV (reference sequence). This CDR3 region has 17 residues. Written as DNA, the CDR3 is TGTGCCAGCAGTCCTCGGACTAGCGGGGGTAGCACAGATACGCAGTATTTT. It is translated as CASSPRTSGGSTDTQYF.

This chain uses TRBV7-3 with TRBJ2-1; 11 bases align to TRBD2. V lost 5 bases, J lost 9 bases, and 9 bases stayed unmatched. Germline V lookup: CDR1 SGHTA, CDR2 FQGTGA. The CDR3 consists of 15 residues. CDR3: CASSPTSGSGAEQFF. The CDR3 DNA follows: TGTGCCAGCAGCCCCACTAGCGGGAGTGGGGCTGAGCAGTTCTTC. Based on the CDR3 plus reference TRBV7-3 and TRBJ2-1, the full variable domain is GAGVSQTPSNKVTEKGKYVELRCDPISGHTALYWYRQSLGQGPEFLIYFQGTGAADDSGLPNDRFFAVRPEGSVSTLKIQRTERGDSAVYLCASSPTSGSGAEQFFGPGTRLTVL.

This chain links TRBV7-2 with TRBJ1-2, with D unresolved. V was cut by 5 bases and J by 2 bases, with 12 bases left in between. CDR1 SGHTA and CDR2 FQGNSA come from the germline V gene. The CDR3 is 14 amino acids. The CDR3 reads CASSLGSRNYGYTF. The DNA for the CDR3 is TGTGCCAGCAGCCTCGGGTCCAGAAACTATGGCTACACCTTC.

The count of this clone is one. The chain links TRBV5-5 to TRBJ2-1, with 9 bases identical to TRBD2. CDR1 and CDR2 (germline): SGHKS, YYEKEE (reference sequence). CDR3 length: 14 residues. Trimming took 4 bases from V and 3 from J; bases not matched to a gene: 2. The CDR3 DNA reads as TGTGCCAGCAGCAAGACTAGCGGCTACAATGAGCAGTTCTTC. This gives the protein CASSKTSGYNEQFF.

The CDR3 sequence: CASSLAAGVLNYEQYF. The CDR3, as DNA: TGCGCCAGCAGCTTGGCTGCGGGGGTTTTAAACTACGAGCAGTACTTC. The chain links TRBV5-1 to TRBJ2-7; 7 bases match TRBD2. This CDR3 has 16 amino acids. Germline V gives CDR1 SGHRS, CDR2 YFSETQ. V lost 0 bases to trimming and J lost 3 bases; unmatched junction nucleotides: 9.

This chain joins TRBV30 and TRBJ2-2; D is perhaps TRBD2 (5 bases). The V end was cut by 0 bases, the J end by 5 bases, with 13 bases between. From germline, CDR1 is GTSNPN and CDR2 SVGIG (reference sequence). The CDR3 is 15 amino acids. CDR3 residues: CAWSVLFRGTGELFF. The DNA for the CDR3 is TGTGCCTGGAGTGTACTCTTTCGAGGGACCGGGGAGCTGTTTTTT.

This clone was observed a few times. The genes are TRBV27 and TRBJ1-4, with 10 positions matching TRBD1. With V trimmed by 10 bases and J by 8 bases, 7 bases remained unmatched. Germline V CDR1 and CDR2: MNHEY, SMNVEV (reference sequence). The CDR3 contains 13 residues. The CDR3 here is CATRQGAREKLFF. CDR3 DNA: TGTGCCACTCGACAGGGGGCAAGAGAAAAACTGTTTTTT.

The V and J genes are TRBV5-8 and TRBJ1-4; D is perhaps TRBD1 (6 bases). Germline V gene data show CDR1 as SGHTS and CDR2 as YDEGEE. The CDR3 consists of 17 residues. Trimming took 4 bases from V and 3 from J, leaving 19 bases between them. CDR3 loop: CASSQGGGRRPNEKLFF. CDR3 DNA: TGTGCCAGCAGCCAAGGGGGGGGAAGGCGCCCTAATGAAAAACTGTTTTTT.

V gene TRBV7-9 combines with J gene TRBJ1-2; D is ambiguous. V gave up 1 base and J gave up 8 bases, with 20 bases separating them. Germline V lookup: CDR1 SEHNR, CDR2 FQNEAQ (reference sequence). The CDR3 spans 16 residues. CDR3 DNA sequence: TGTGCCAGCAGCTTAGGTCCTATTATTGGAGTCTCCGGCTACACCTTC. It translates to CASSLGPIIGVSGYTF.

In its sample, this clone was seen once. V is TRBV4-3 and J is TRBJ1-6, with D tentatively TRBD1 (5 bases). Germline lookup yields CDR1 LGHNA and CDR2 YSLEER. This CDR3 is built from 17 residues. Trimming removed 4 bases from V and 0 bases from J, with 13 bases in between. CDR3 residues: CASSPGGTSSYNSPLHF. The CDR3, as DNA: TGCGCCAGCAGCCCGGGGGGTACAAGCTCCTATAATTCACCCCTCCACTTT.

V usage is TRBV29-1 and J usage is TRBJ1-1, with 9 bases fitting TRBD1. CDR3 length: 16 amino acids. V lost 7 bases to trimming and J lost 1 base; unmatched junction nucleotides: 13. Per germline, CDR1 SQVTM and CDR2 ANQGSEA. CDR3 in amino acids: CSADGGQGKGNTEAFF. The DNA for the CDR3 is TGCAGCGCAGACGGGGGACAGGGTAAAGGGAACACTGAAGCTTTCTTT. Looking up the rest from reference TRBV29-1 and TRBJ1-1 gives the full variable domain: SAVISQKPSRDICQRGTSLTIQCQVDSQVTMMFWYRQQPGQSLTLIATANQGSEATYESGFVIDKFPISRPNLTFSTLTVSNMSPEDSSIYLCSADGGQGKGNTEAFFGQGTRLTVV.

This chain uses TRBV7-2 with TRBJ2-5; no reliable D call. Germline-derived CDR1 and CDR2 are SGHTA and FQGNSA. V was cut by 4 bases and J by 2 bases, with 8 bases left in between. The CDR3 loop spans 13 amino acids. CDR3 sequence: CASSSPVQETQYF. CDR3 coding DNA: TGTGCCAGCAGCTCCCCCGTGCAAGAGACCCAGTACTTC.

The chain carries TRBV19 and TRBJ1-5; TRBD1 matches 9 bases. Germline trimming cut 1 base from V and 3 bases from J; bases unmatched to any gene: 4. The CDR3 is made up of 16 amino acids. Per the germline V gene, CDR1 is LNHDA and CDR2 is SQIVND (reference sequence). For the CDR3, the DNA is TGTGCCAGTAGTATAGTGGGACAGGGAGACAATCAGCCCCAGCATTTT. As protein: CASSIVGQGDNQPQHF.

This clone was observed once. The chain has TRBV7-3 and TRBJ1-1; 12 nucleotides agree with TRBD1. Losses at the gene ends were 5 bases for V and 5 bases for J; bases not matched to a gene: 6. Per germline, CDR1 SGHTA and CDR2 FQGTGA. The CDR3 is 15 amino acids. The DNA for the CDR3 is TGTGCCAGCAGCCCGGGGACAGGGGGCGCGACTGAAGCTTTCTTT. Residues: CASSPGTGGATEAFF.

J is TRBJ2-3 and V is TRBV19, with a possible D match to TRBD2 (5 bases). Germline V gene lookup returns CDR1 LNHDA and CDR2 SQIVND (reference sequence). This CDR3 has 16 amino acids. V was cut by 6 bases and J by 6 bases, with 22 bases left in between. CDR3 protein: CASRSAEAAERDTQYF. The CDR3 bases are TGTGCCAGTAGGTCGGCGGAAGCGGCCGAGCGGGATACGCAGTATTTT.

This chain connects TRBV19 to TRBJ1-6, with 7 bases identical to TRBD1. The junction had 5 bases not matched to a gene; V was cut back by 6 bases and J by 3 bases. The CDR3 length is 15 residues. Germline lookup yields CDR1 LNHDA and CDR2 SQIVND (reference sequence). Here the CDR3 DNA reads TGTGCCAGTAGCCGACAGGGTGACTATAATTCACCCCTCCACTTT. It codes for CASSRQGDYNSPLHF.

The CDR3 sequence is CSVADRRYEQYF. CDR3 DNA sequence: TGCAGCGTTGCCGACAGGCGCTACGAGCAGTACTTC. The gene calls are TRBV29-1 and TRBJ2-7; D might be TRBD1 (6 bases). Trimming cost V 4 bases and J 3 bases, with 10 bases left between them. Germline V gene sequence: CDR1 SQVTM, CDR2 ANQGSEA. The CDR3 has 12 amino acids.

V gene TRBV4-3 combines with J gene TRBJ2-7; perhaps TRBD2 as D (6 bases). The V gene lost 4 bases and the J gene lost 5 bases, with 15 bases spanning the gap. The CDR3 runs to 14 residues. Germline V gene data show CDR1 as LGHNA and CDR2 as YSLEER. The CDR3 loop reads CASSLEGRDHEQYF. CDR3 DNA: TGCGCCAGCAGCCTCGAAGGGCGGGATCACGAGCAGTACTTC.

This clone was detected only a few times. This rearrangement joins TRBV4-1 to TRBJ1-5; 8 bases are a match to TRBD1. CDR1 is MGHRA and CDR2 is YSYEKL in the germline V gene. The CDR3 has 16 residues. Trimming took 2 bases from V and 6 from J; bases not matched to a gene: 9. This chain's CDR3 is CASSQFRGQGGQPQHF. The CDR3 DNA follows: TGCGCCAGCAGCCAATTCCGTGGACAGGGCGGTCAGCCCCAGCATTTT.

CDR3 in amino acids: CASSLLAGGTGELFF. DNA for the CDR3: TGTGCCAGCAGCTTACTAGCGGGAGGCACCGGGGAGCTGTTTTTT. The chain recombines TRBV7-2 with TRBJ2-2; the match to TRBD2 covers 11 bases. With 2 bases clipped from V and 4 bases from J, the junction kept 0 bases outside the gene matches. Germline V gene sequence: CDR1 SGHTA, CDR2 FQGNSA. CDR3 size: 15 residues.

The V and J genes are TRBV19 and TRBJ2-7; 7 bases line up with TRBD2. Germline CDR1 LNHDA, CDR2 SQIVND (reference sequence). This CDR3 contains 14 residues. Trimming cost V 2 bases and J 2 bases; bases outside gene matches: 3. CDR3 sequence: CASSIRDYPYEQYF. The CDR3, as DNA: TGTGCCAGTAGTATAAGGGACTACCCCTACGAGCAGTACTTC.

This chain uses TRBV7-9 with TRBJ1-3; D perhaps matches TRBD1 (6 bases). Deletions cut 8 bases from V and 8 bases from J, with 22 bases between. Germline loops: CDR1 SEHNR, CDR2 FQNEAQ (reference sequence). This CDR3 has 15 amino acids. The CDR3: CASVPLYRAADTIYF. In DNA form, the CDR3 reads TGTGCCAGCGTACCATTATACAGGGCGGCGGACACCATATATTTT.